This T cell receptor beta chain derives from a study of identical twins. Broader study findings: Weaker excess sharing between twins was seen in beta out-of-frame sequences. Insertions were reduced in abundant cord blood beta clonotypes but not in memory repertoires. Not following the same donors, the study drew its conclusions from cross-sectional statistical analysis.

As regards this clonotype: What it recognizes is unknown.

Germline assignment: CDR1 LGHDT and CDR2 YNNKEL (reference sequence). The CDR3 runs to 15 residues. V lost 5 bases, J lost 6 bases, and 16 bases lay in between. TCRdb reprocessed the 5' RACE reads via MiXCR and lists one record per CDR3 protein. The sample records roughly 1,500,000 distinct CDR3 sequences, about 32% being singletons. The chain uses TRBV3-1 and TRBJ2-2, with D uncertain. The sequenced sample consisted of cord blood. This clonotype originated in a newborn girl in good health. The CDR3 loop is CASSAGPLNAGELFF. CDR3 in DNA: TGTGCCAGCAGCGCCGGGCCACTTAACGCCGGGGAGCTGTTTTTT.